The source of this T cell receptor (beta chain) is a study of blood T cell repertoires in COVID-19 (dated by TCRdb to 2020 to 2021). With regard to the full study: Collaborator samples came from the United States, Italy and Spain and covered acute and convalescent phases of COVID-19. The samples were drawn from two sources: the first 160 participants of the ongoing ImmuneRACE study, and 1,200 or so subjects contributed by 6 global collaborators. Where available, HLA class I and class II types were taken from metadata supplied by the sample provider and were not determined by assay-based typing. Sample metadata almost always included a de-identified subject ID, COVID-19 status, age in years and sex. The repertoires were released in a freely available public database intended as a resource for research on the immune response to SARS-CoV-2. The prospective study material was composed of cDNA or gDNA derived from T cells, B-cell-depleted T cells, or PBMCs. The dataset comprised deeply sampled blood TCRbeta repertoires from subjects exposed to, actively infected with, or recovered from COVID-19. Results the study describes overall, beyond this receptor: The amount of clinical and demographic metadata varied by source and participant and was provided uncurated.

Including cysteine and phenylalanine, the CDR3 has 15 amino acids. Just CDR3 DNA is preserved here, 45 bases in frame from base 1. From the germline V gene (reference sequence), CDR1 is MNHEY and CDR2 is SMNVEV. Trimming removed 1 base from V and 12 bases from J, leaving 19 bases between the germline ends. TCRbeta CDR3 regions were amplified from genomic DNA using the immunoSEQ Assay, a bias-controlled multiplex PCR. Concerning the study's data processing: The number of nucleated cells in each sample was estimated from the amplification of reference gene primers within the assay. Sequence reads were collapsed and filtered to measure the absolute abundance of every unique TCRbeta CDR3 rearrangement. Productive Simpson clonality was computed per sample as the square root of Simpson's diversity index over productive rearrangements. As stored in TCRdb, this immuneACCESS dataset retains in-frame rearrangements with V and J assigned. A fraction of the clones does not appear; measured against another copy, unresolved V genes explain less than half of the discrepancy, and the remainder lacks a known reason. V, J and clone size were drawn from that table, and D and trimming were deduced from the DNA. In this sample the table shows 470,000 or so clones, over 75% of which occur a single time. The ten largest account for 3% to 3.5% of the sample.

Each collaborating institution followed its own protocols to collect whole blood in K2EDTA tubes. For TCRbeta analysis, collaborators shipped samples as frozen whole blood, isolated PBMCs, or DNA extracted from either of those sample types. With regard to this clone: There is no known antigen for this receptor. Base qualities are missing; no much larger clone stands one base away.

This clonotype originated in a human donor in a cohort sampled during active COVID-19. This chain joins TRBV27 to TRBJ2-1, and the D gene may be TRBD1, 5 bases matching. Sequencing was carried out using peripheral blood. The DNA sequence is as follows: TGTGCCAGCAGTTTATTGGGGCCTGGACGGAATCGGCAGTTCTTC. This translates into CASSLLGPGRNRQFF.